This T cell receptor (beta chain) was observed in a study of blood T cell repertoires in COVID-19. About the study: COVID-19 samples, acute and convalescent, were from the United States, Italy and Spain. In each case, the material was cDNA or gDNA derived from T cells, B-cell-depleted T cells, or PBMCs.

This clone was found once. V lost 1 base, J lost 4 bases, and 4 bases lay in between. Germline lookup yields CDR1 LGHDT and CDR2 YNNKEL (reference sequence). The CDR3 is 12 amino acids. Participants were aged about 18 to 100 years, lived in some 23 US areas, and enrolled virtually. In the original processing: Amplification from reference gene primers served as the basis for estimated nucleated cell counts. This table comes from immunoSEQ multiplex PCR, and its TCRdb copy is limited to in-frame clones, with some not included. V and J calls and clone size are as listed in that table; D and trimming were resolved from the DNA. The data hold fewer than 300,000 clones, with approximately 90% observed a single time.

The specimen sequenced was PBMCs or T cells enriched from blood (not recorded which). The rearrangement links TRBV3-1 (or the pseudogene TRBV3-2) to TRBJ2-5; no reliable D call. The TCR originated in a woman aged 35 to 49 with acute COVID-19. CDR3 DNA sequence: TGTGCCAGCAGCCAAGCTTTAGAGACCCAGTACTTC. Translation: CASSQALETQYF.